The rows below give T cell receptor beta chains drawn from one sample of a study of graft-versus-host responses after intestinal transplantation. Antigens of these TCRs are unknown. Repertoires were generated with immunoSEQ multiplex PCR, while TCRdb's copy carries only in-frame clones and drops some. Altogether 120,000 or so clones are present, just over 90% being singletons, with the ten largest covering roughly 0.5%. The sequencing here drew on unstimulated CD8+ T cells sorted from spleen or lymph node cells, taken before intestinal transplant. Receptors were obtained from a human donor who received an intestinal transplant. Both conserved end residues are part of each CDR3. The D gene is left open where the match is weak. Size tells how often a clone was seen (once, few, many) or the class of an expanded clone, and some rows leave it out.

CDR3 length	clone size	J gene	V gene	D gene	CDR3 protein	CDR3 DNA
13	.	TRBJ2-1	TRBV19	TRBD2	CASSSLAGNEQFF	TGTGCCAGTAGTTCACTAGCGGGGAATGAGCAGTTCTTC
11	.	TRBJ2-1	TRBV9	.	CASSETAEQFF	TGTGCCAGCAGCGAGACGGCTGAGCAGTTCTTC
15	.	TRBJ2-3	TRBV13	TRBD2	CASSFSGASTDTQYF	TGTGCCAGCAGCTTTAGCGGGGCCTCCACAGATACGCAGTATTTT
15	.	TRBJ2-7	TRBV5-6	.	CASSLDPGRRYEQYF	TGTGCCAGCAGCTTGGATCCGGGAAGAAGGTACGAGCAGTACTTC
18	once	TRBJ2-6	TRBV5-4	.	CASSLESIGISGANVLTF	TGTGCCAGCAGCTTGGAGAGTATTGGGATCTCTGGGGCCAACGTCCTGACTTTC
13	.	TRBJ2-7	TRBV27	.	CASSWGISYEQYF	TGTGCCAGCAGTTGGGGGATTTCCTACGAGCAGTACTTC
14	.	TRBJ1-1	TRBV15	.	CATSETRVGTEAFF	TGTGCCACCAGCGAGACCAGGGTTGGGACTGAAGCTTTCTTT
17	.	TRBJ2-7	TRBV7-2	TRBD2	CASSTALTSGSSYEQYF	TGTGCCAGCAGCACCGCCCTTACTAGCGGGAGTTCCTACGAGCAGTACTTC
15	.	TRBJ2-5	TRBV7-9	TRBD1	CASSEGTGGRETQYF	TGTGCCAGCAGCGAAGGGACAGGGGGCCGAGAGACCCAGTACTTC
15	.	TRBJ2-7	TRBV7-9	.	CASSSTPGGNYEQYF	TGTGCCAGCAGCTCAACACCAGGGGGGAACTACGAGCAGTACTTC
18	.	TRBJ2-1	TRBV9	TRBD2	CASSVVGGGLAGGNEQFF	TGTGCCAGCAGCGTAGTAGGGGGAGGGCTAGCGGGAGGGAATGAGCAGTTCTTC
15	.	TRBJ1-5	TRBV7-9	TRBD1	CASSHGTALNQPQHF	TGTGCCAGCAGCCACGGGACAGCCCTCAATCAGCCCCAGCATTTT
15	once	TRBJ2-7	TRBV5-1	.	CASSLRTAGSYEQYF	TGCGCCAGCAGCTTGCGCACAGCCGGGTCCTACGAGCAGTACTTC
12	.	TRBJ2-7	TRBV5-6	.	CASSLAPHEQYF	TGTGCCAGCAGCTTGGCCCCCCACGAGCAGTACTTC
13	.	TRBJ2-7	TRBV4-1	.	CASSQVRSSEQYF	TGCGCCAGCAGCCAAGTTCGATCGAGTGAGCAGTACTTC
14	.	TRBJ2-7	TRBV5-4	TRBD2	CASSVGSGDYEQYF	TGTGCCAGCAGCGTTGGTAGCGGGGACTACGAGCAGTACTTC
14	once	TRBJ2-1	TRBV19	TRBD2	CASTNSGRAGEQFF	TGTGCCAGTACCAATAGCGGGAGGGCCGGTGAGCAGTTCTTC
13	.	TRBJ1-5	TRBV19	.	CASSLAGNQPQHF	TGTGCCAGTAGTCTTGCAGGGAATCAGCCCCAGCATTTT
16	.	TRBJ2-3	TRBV27	TRBD2	CASSHSVGTSADTQYF	TGTGCCAGCAGCCATTCCGTGGGGACTAGCGCAGATACGCAGTATTTT
15	.	TRBJ2-5	TRBV27	TRBD2	CASSPLAGVGETQYF	TGTGCCAGCAGTCCCCTAGCGGGAGTGGGGGAGACCCAGTACTTC
13	few	TRBJ1-1	TRBV27	.	CASSRMVGTEAFF	TGTGCCAGCAGTCGAATGGTGGGTACTGAAGCTTTCTTT
17	.	TRBJ2-1	TRBV29-1	TRBD2	CSVDGAGGRPSYNEQFF	TGCAGCGTTGATGGAGCGGGAGGTCGTCCCTCCTACAATGAGCAGTTCTTC
14	.	TRBJ1-2	TRBV6-5	.	CASSYNQGGYGYTF	TGTGCCAGCAGTTACAATCAGGGCGGCTATGGCTACACCTTC
19	.	TRBJ1-1	TRBV5-1	.	CASSLGGGAPGRKNTEAFF	TGCGCCAGCAGCTTGGGAGGGGGAGCCCCGGGACGGAAGAACACTGAAGCTTTCTTT
12	.	TRBJ1-1	TRBV19	.	CASSSRVTEAFF	TGTGCCAGTAGTAGTCGGGTCACTGAAGCTTTCTTT
14	.	TRBJ2-7	TRBV9	TRBD1	CASSGDREPYEQYF	TGTGCCAGCAGCGGGGACAGAGAGCCCTACGAGCAGTACTTC
15	.	TRBJ2-3	TRBV4-1	.	CASSQDSSLADTQYF	TGCGCCAGCAGCCAAGATTCTAGCCTAGCAGATACGCAGTATTTT
12	.	TRBJ2-5	TRBV29-1	.	CSVENNQETQYF	TGCAGCGTTGAAAACAACCAAGAGACCCAGTACTTC
21	.	TRBJ2-2	TRBV2	TRBD1	CASSDGGWYRGSLGNTGELFF	TGTGCCAGCAGTGATGGGGGCTGGTACAGGGGGTCGTTAGGGAACACCGGGGAGCTGTTTTTT
15	.	TRBJ2-7	TRBV7-8	.	CASSLGDNPSYEQYF	TGTGCCAGCAGCTTAGGGGACAACCCCTCCTACGAGCAGTACTTC
14	.	TRBJ2-2	TRBV5-6	TRBD1	CASSDRGFTGELFF	TGTGCCAGCAGTGACAGGGGGTTCACCGGGGAGCTGTTTTTT
13	.	TRBJ1-1	TRBV6-6	.	CASVQTGNTEAFF	TGTGCCAGCGTCCAGACCGGGAACACTGAAGCTTTCTTT
15	.	TRBJ1-5	TRBV19	.	CASSIAGGLGQPQHF	TGTGCCAGTAGTATAGCGGGGGGGTTGGGGCAGCCCCAGCATTTT
14	.	TRBJ2-1	TRBV6-1	.	CASSTRDLLDEQFF	TGTGCCAGCAGTACCCGGGACTTATTGGATGAGCAGTTCTTC
18	.	TRBJ2-6	TRBV6-1	TRBD1	CASSETAGGPVGANVLTF	TGTGCCAGCAGTGAAACGGCAGGGGGCCCGGTAGGGGCCAACGTCCTGACTTTC